Listed below are T cell receptor beta chains from one sample, sequenced in a study of breast tumors, draining lymph nodes, adjacent tissues. TCRdb recomputed calls from the multiplex PCR reads with MiXCR, one row per CDR3 protein. Of 85,000 to 130,000 distinct CDR3 sequences in the sample, approximately 22% are singletons; the top ten hold around 1.2%. Specimen: axillary lymph node tissue. Receptors were obtained from a female donor with breast cancer. Some clones in this sample may be carry-over from other donors' samples. Both conserved end residues are part of each CDR3. Each record gives: D gene, V gene, clone size, J gene, CDR3 DNA, CDR3 protein. D genes are given only for firm matches. Size values are once, few and many counts, or a class for expanded clones, and some rows have none.

D gene: .; V gene: TRBV20-1; clone size: many; J gene: TRBJ2-3; CDR3 DNA: TGCAGTGCTATCGGAAGCACAGATACGCAGTATTTT; CDR3 protein: CSAIGSTDTQYF
D gene: TRBD1; V gene: TRBV12-3/TRBV12-4; clone size: many; J gene: TRBJ2-1; CDR3 DNA: TGTGCCAGCAGTTCGGACAGGGGCGTTTGGAATGAGCAGTTCTTC; CDR3 protein: CASSSDRGVWNEQFF
D gene: TRBD1; V gene: TRBV18; clone size: .; J gene: TRBJ2-2; CDR3 DNA: TGTGCCAGCTCGCAAACGAGAACAGGGGGCGGTACCGGGGAGCTGTTTTTT; CDR3 protein: CASSQTRTGGGTGELFF
D gene: TRBD2; V gene: TRBV9; clone size: many; J gene: TRBJ2-5; CDR3 DNA: TGTGCCAGCAGCCTAACCGGGACTAGCGCAAAGACCCAGTACTTC; CDR3 protein: CASSLTGTSAKTQYF
D gene: TRBD1; V gene: TRBV24-1; clone size: .; J gene: TRBJ2-2; CDR3 DNA: TGTGCCACCAGTGACGCCGGGACAGGGGGCGTCGGGGAGCTGTTTTTT; CDR3 protein: CATSDAGTGGVGELFF
D gene: TRBD1; V gene: TRBV24-1; clone size: many; J gene: TRBJ1-2; CDR3 DNA: TGTGCCACCAGTGATGCCGGACAGGGGAATTTGGATGGCTACACCTTC; CDR3 protein: CATSDAGQGNLDGYTF
D gene: TRBD2; V gene: TRBV7-9; clone size: many; J gene: TRBJ2-1; CDR3 DNA: TGTGCCAGCAGCTTACTCGGTAGCGGGAGTTCCTACAATGAGCAGTTCTTC; CDR3 protein: CASSLLGSGSSYNEQFF
D gene: TRBD2; V gene: TRBV28; clone size: .; J gene: TRBJ2-7; CDR3 DNA: TGTGCCAGCAGTTTCCTTACTAGCGGGGGGTCCTACGAGCAGTACTTC; CDR3 protein: CASSFLTSGGSYEQYF
D gene: .; V gene: TRBV6-5; clone size: many; J gene: TRBJ2-7; CDR3 DNA: TGTGCCAGCAGTTACAGGGGCCTCAGCCCGGCCTACGAGCAGTACTTC; CDR3 protein: CASSYRGLSPAYEQYF
D gene: TRBD1; V gene: TRBV5-8; clone size: many; J gene: TRBJ1-5; CDR3 DNA: TGTGCCAGCAGCGTCAGGGGGCAGCCCCAGCATTTT; CDR3 protein: CASSVRGQPQHF
D gene: .; V gene: TRBV5-6; clone size: many; J gene: TRBJ2-3; CDR3 DNA: TGTGCCAGCAGCTTGGCAGGGCTGGGTCCAGATACGCAGTATTTT; CDR3 protein: CASSLAGLGPDTQYF
D gene: .; V gene: TRBV20-1; clone size: many; J gene: TRBJ2-5; CDR3 DNA: TGCAGTGCAGGGACACCCCGGCAAGAGACCCAGTACTTC; CDR3 protein: CSAGTPRQETQYF
D gene: TRBD2; V gene: TRBV19; clone size: many; J gene: TRBJ2-3; CDR3 DNA: TGTGCCAGTAGTGACCAACGGGGGGATAGTACAGATACGCAGTATTTT; CDR3 protein: CASSDQRGDSTDTQYF
D gene: .; V gene: TRBV4-1; clone size: many; J gene: TRBJ2-1; CDR3 DNA: TGCGCCAGCAGCGATCATCTCAATGAGCAGTTCTTC; CDR3 protein: CASSDHLNEQFF
D gene: .; V gene: TRBV28; clone size: .; J gene: TRBJ1-3; CDR3 DNA: TGTGCCAGCAGTCGGCACTCTGGAAACACCATATATTTT; CDR3 protein: CASSRHSGNTIYF
D gene: .; V gene: TRBV7-9; clone size: many; J gene: TRBJ1-2; CDR3 DNA: TGTGCCAGCAGCGAACATAGGGCAGGACGGAGCTACACCTTC; CDR3 protein: CASSEHRAGRSYTF
D gene: TRBD2; V gene: TRBV24-1; clone size: many; J gene: TRBJ2-2; CDR3 DNA: TGTGCCACCTCCCAGGCGGGGGCCGGGGAGCTGTTTTTT; CDR3 protein: CATSQAGAGELFF